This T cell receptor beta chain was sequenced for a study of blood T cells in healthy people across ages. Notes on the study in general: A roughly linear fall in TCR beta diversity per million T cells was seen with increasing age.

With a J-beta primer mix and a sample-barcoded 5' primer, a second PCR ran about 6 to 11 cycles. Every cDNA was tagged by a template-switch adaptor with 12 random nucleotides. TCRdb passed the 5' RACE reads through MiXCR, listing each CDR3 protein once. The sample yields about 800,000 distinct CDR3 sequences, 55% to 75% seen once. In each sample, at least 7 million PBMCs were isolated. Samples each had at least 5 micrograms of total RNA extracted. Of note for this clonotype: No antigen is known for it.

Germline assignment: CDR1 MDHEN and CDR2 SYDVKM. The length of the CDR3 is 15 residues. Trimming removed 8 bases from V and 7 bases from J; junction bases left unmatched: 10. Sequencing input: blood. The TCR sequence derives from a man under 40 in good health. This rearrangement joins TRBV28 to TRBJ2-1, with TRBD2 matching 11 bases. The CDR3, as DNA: TGTGCCAGCGGTACCGGGGCTAGCGGGGGGAATGAGCAGTTCTTC. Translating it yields CASGTGASGGNEQFF.